The 9 T cell receptor beta chains presented below share a single source sample, sequenced in a study of T cells in Graves' hyperthyroidism and ophthalmopathy. Template material for amplifying TCR beta CDR3 regions consisted of RNA transcripts. A first-round RT-PCR of the TCR CDR3 used the HTBI primer set. TCRdb reanalysed the multiplex PCR reads using MiXCR and keeps one entry per CDR3 protein. The repertoire holds roughly 100,000 distinct CDR3 sequences, with approximately 42% as singletons. The specimen was peripheral blood or thyroid tissue (not recorded which). The receptors were sampled from a woman aged 25 to 45 with Graves' hyperthyroidism.

This clonotype was counted ten times or more. V and J are TRBV7-9 and TRBJ2-2, with a possible D match to TRBD2 (6 bases). Germline loops: CDR1 SEHNR, CDR2 FQNEAQ (reference sequence). The CDR3 is made up of 17 amino acids. V shed 5 bases and J shed 5 bases, with 21 bases lying between them. The CDR3 coding sequence is TGTGCCAGCAGCCCTACCCCGGGAGCCTGGTCGACCGGGGAGCTGTTTTTT. Protein product: CASSPTPGAWSTGELFF.

The sample holds many counts of this clonotype. The chain joins TRBV10-3 to TRBJ2-7; D is uncertain. Trimming shortened V by 2 bases and J by 4 bases, and 6 bases separated the two germline ends. Germline lookup yields CDR1 ENHRY and CDR2 SYGVKD. This CDR3 has 12 amino acids. This CDR3 reads CAISEKAYEQYF. CDR3 coding DNA: TGTGCCATCAGTGAGAAGGCGTACGAGCAGTACTTC.

The chain has TRBV12-3 or TRBV12-4 and TRBJ1-5; the D gene is possibly TRBD1 (6 bases). This CDR3 spans 14 amino acids. The ends were cut back, 1 base at V and 6 bases at J, with 10 bases in the middle. CDR3 coding DNA: TGTGCCAGCAGTTTAGAGGGGGGATTTCAGCCCCAGCATTTT. Translated: CASSLEGGFQPQHF.

This clonotype has a count of ten or more. The V call is TRBV7-8, the J call TRBJ1-1; D remains ambiguous. The germline V and J ends were trimmed by 1 base and 4 bases, with 10 bases remaining between them. The V gene's germline CDR1 is SGHVS and CDR2 FQNEAQ. CDR3 length equals 14 residues. CDR3: CASSLGGSGTEAFF. As DNA, the CDR3 is TGTGCCAGCAGCTTAGGAGGTAGTGGCACTGAAGCTTTCTTT.

The chain links TRBV10-3 to TRBJ2-5; TRBD1 is a possible D gene (6 bases). Trimming took off 6 bases at V and 3 bases at J, with 14 bases between the two ends. Germline-derived CDR1 and CDR2 are ENHRY and SYGVKD. This CDR3 comprises 14 residues. The CDR3 region is CAIRPGAGEETQYF. The CDR3 coding sequence is TGTGCCATCAGGCCCGGGGCAGGGGAAGAGACCCAGTACTTC.

This chain joins TRBV28 and TRBJ1-6, with 8 bases identical to TRBD1. With V trimmed by 2 bases and J by 6 bases, 0 bases remained unmatched. In germline, CDR1 is MDHEN, CDR2 SYDVKM. The CDR3 consists of 14 residues. The CDR3 reads CASSLQGANSPLHF. The CDR3 region has the DNA TGTGCCAGCAGTTTACAGGGGGCTAATTCACCCCTCCACTTT. Variable domain in full (rest from reference TRBV28 and TRBJ1-6): DVKVTQSSRYLVKRTGEKVFLECVQDMDHENMFWYRQDPGLGLRLIYFSYDVKMKEKGDIPEGYSVSREKKERFSLILESASTNQTSMYLCASSLQGANSPLHFGNGTRLTVT.

The V gene is TRBV7-9, the J gene TRBJ1-1; maybe TRBD1 (5 bases). Germline V gene sequence: CDR1 SEHNR, CDR2 FQNEAQ (reference sequence). CDR3 length: 14 amino acids. V dropped 3 bases and J dropped 4 bases, with 12 bases sitting between them. The CDR3 DNA reads as TGTGCCAGCAGCTTGTACGGGGGGGTCACTGAAGCTTTCTTT. It specifies CASSLYGGVTEAFF.

The chain recombines TRBV15 with TRBJ2-7; tentative D call: TRBD1 (6 bases). Germline-derived CDR1 and CDR2 are LNHNV and YYDKDF (reference sequence). This CDR3 has 14 amino acids. V gave up 5 bases and J gave up 6 bases, with 17 bases separating them. DNA for the CDR3: TGTGCCACCAGCTTGGGCAGGGGAAGCAGCGAGCAGTACTTC. Protein: CATSLGRGSSEQYF.

This clonotype was seen repeatedly, ten times or more. This chain links TRBV28 with TRBJ1-5, with D unclear. The CDR3 runs 13 residues. Germline V lookup: CDR1 MDHEN, CDR2 SYDVKM. Trimming took off 6 bases at V and 2 bases at J, with 8 bases between the two ends. The CDR3 coding sequence is TGTGCCAGCAGGAGTGGGGGCAATCAGCCCCAGCATTTT. This gives the protein CASRSGGNQPQHF.